The 16 T cell receptor beta chains reported below all come from one sample, sequenced in a study of blood T cell repertoires in COVID-19. Profiled with immunoSEQ multiplex PCR; TCRdb holds only in-frame clones, not every one. The table lists around 300,000 clones, approximately 89% of them singletons, with about 8.4% in the top ten. The sample taken for sequencing was PBMCs or T cells enriched from blood (not recorded which). These receptors all stem from a young woman who had recovered from COVID-19.

The chain carries TRBV12-3 or TRBV12-4 and TRBJ2-1; no clear D gene. Trimming removed 7 bases at V and 4 bases at J, with 5 bases between. This CDR3 contains 11 residues. For the CDR3, the DNA is TGTGCCAGCACCCTGTACAATGAGCAGTTCTTC. It yields the protein CASTLYNEQFF.

This chain joins TRBV28 and TRBJ1-2, with TRBD1 matching over 7 bases. CDR1 MDHEN and CDR2 SYDVKM come from the germline V gene. This CDR3 region has 15 residues. J was trimmed by 4 bases and V by 5 bases; bases with no gene match: 10. CDR3 sequence: CASSPPPGTAYGYTF. The CDR3 DNA sequence: TGTGCCAGCAGTCCACCTCCCGGGACAGCCTATGGCTACACCTTC.

The chain combines TRBV4-3 with TRBJ2-3; D not resolved. Germline-derived CDR1 and CDR2 are LGHNA and YSLEER. Trimming removed 3 bases at V and 4 bases at J, with 11 bases between. The CDR3 is 14 residues long. The DNA for the CDR3 is TGCGCCAGCAGCCACAGTCCTGGGCCAGATACGCAGTATTTT. Translation: CASSHSPGPDTQYF.

This clone was seen just once. V gene TRBV10-3 combines with J gene TRBJ2-3; 10 bases fit TRBD2. The CDR3 runs to 16 residues. The trim removed 2 bases at V and 1 base at J, leaving 3 bases unmatched. CDR1 is ENHRY, CDR2 SYGVKD, per germline. The CDR3 here is CAISETSGIGTDTQYF. CDR3 nucleotide sequence: TGTGCCATCAGTGAGACTAGCGGGATCGGCACAGATACGCAGTATTTT.

This CDR3 is CASSPTSGISYEQYF. For the CDR3, the DNA is TGTGCCAGCAGCCCGACTAGCGGCATCTCCTACGAGCAGTACTTC. V usage is TRBV3-1 (or the pseudogene TRBV3-2) and J usage is TRBJ2-7, with TRBD2 matching over 9 bases. Germline V gene sequence: CDR1 LGHDT, CDR2 YNNKEL (reference sequence). After removal of 4 bases from V and 0 bases from J, the junction contained 4 bases not matched to a gene. This CDR3 is built from 15 residues.

The chain joins TRBV19 to TRBJ2-5; TRBD1 matches 8 bases. V lost 4 bases to trimming and J lost 5 bases; unmatched junction nucleotides: 12. From germline, CDR1 is LNHDA and CDR2 SQIVND (reference sequence). The CDR3 covers 16 residues. In DNA form, the CDR3 reads TGTGCCAGTAGTAGGGCCGCCGGACAGGGCGTTGAGACCCAGTACTTC. Translating it yields CASSRAAGQGVETQYF.

The V gene is TRBV19, the J gene TRBJ1-5; 9 nucleotides match TRBD1. The CDR3 totals 15 residues. Germline V gives CDR1 LNHDA, CDR2 SQIVND (reference sequence). With V trimmed by 3 bases and J by 2 bases, 2 bases remained unmatched. In nucleotides, the CDR3 is TGTGCCAGTAGTATTACAGGGGGCGGCAATCAGCCCCAGCATTTT. This sequence encodes CASSITGGGNQPQHF.

The rearrangement joins TRBV4-2 to TRBJ2-2, with 13 bases fitting TRBD2. This CDR3 comprises 17 residues. V dropped 8 bases and J dropped 3; count of bases not matched to a gene: 9. The germline gives CDR1 LGHNA, CDR2 YNFKEQ. The DNA of the CDR3 is TGTGCCAGCTTTGGACTAGCGGGAGTCGGGGACACCGGGGAGCTGTTTTTT. Translated: CASFGLAGVGDTGELFF.

The V and J genes are TRBV3-1 (or the pseudogene TRBV3-2) and TRBJ2-7, with 8 bases that match TRBD1. Trimming took 1 base from V and 3 from J; bases not matched to a gene: 8. Germline-derived CDR1 and CDR2 are LGHDT and YNNKEL (reference sequence). This CDR3 comprises 16 residues. In nucleotides, the CDR3 is TGTGCCAGCAGCCAAGTACCAGGGGGCGCAGTCTACGAGCAGTACTTC. It translates to CASSQVPGGAVYEQYF.

The chain uses TRBV20-1 and TRBJ1-2; TRBD1 might be the D (6 bases). The CDR3 is 15 residues long. Germline V gene sequence: CDR1 DFQATT, CDR2 SNEGSKA (reference sequence). The V gene lost 3 bases and the J gene lost 8 bases, with 22 bases spanning the gap. The CDR3 DNA reads as TGCAGTGCTAGTGCCCCCACAGGGCCGGGTTGGGGCTACACCTTC. Protein: CSASAPTGPGWGYTF.

The chain carries TRBV9 and TRBJ2-2; 7 bases agree with TRBD1. V shed 0 bases, J shed 2 bases, and the junction held 13 bases outside the gene matches. The CDR3 extends over 19 amino acids. Germline lookup yields CDR1 SGDLS and CDR2 YYNGEE. CDR3 residues: CASSVARNPGQTNTGELFF. CDR3 coding DNA: TGTGCCAGCAGCGTAGCTCGAAACCCGGGACAGACAAACACCGGGGAGCTGTTTTTT.

V usage is TRBV5-1 and J usage is TRBJ2-7; 10 nucleotides match TRBD2. V dropped 1 base and J dropped 2; count of bases not matched to a gene: 6. CDR3 length: 16 amino acids. Germline loops: CDR1 SGHRS, CDR2 YFSETQ. The CDR3, as DNA: TGCGCCAGCAGCTTGACGATGACTAGCGGGCCCTACGAGCAGTACTTC. It encodes CASSLTMTSGPYEQYF.

The chain carries TRBV7-9 and TRBJ1-6; 7 nucleotides match TRBD1. The CDR3 runs 16 residues. From germline, CDR1 is SEHNR and CDR2 FQNEAQ (reference sequence). The junction had 4 bases not matched to a gene; V was cut back by 5 bases and J by 0 bases. CDR3 bases: TGTGCCAGCAGCCGGGACAGCCTCTCCTATAATTCACCCCTCCACTTT. This sequence encodes CASSRDSLSYNSPLHF. The full variable domain, its missing parts supplied by reference TRBV7-9 and TRBJ1-6, is DTGVSQNPRHKITKRGQNVTFRCDPISEHNRLYWYRQTLGQGPEFLTYFQNEAQLEKSRLLSDRFSAERPKGSFSTLEIQRTEQGDSAMYLCASSRDSLSYNSPLHFGNGTRLTVT.

The chain couples TRBV11-2 to TRBJ1-2; the D gene is possibly TRBD1 (5 bases). Germline V gene sequence: CDR1 SGHAT, CDR2 FQNNGV. Trimming left V 5 bases short and J 4 bases short, with 11 bases between. This CDR3 is built from 13 residues. CDR3 amino acids: CASSNGAIYGYTF. The DNA for the CDR3 is TGTGCCAGCAGCAATGGGGCGATCTATGGCTACACCTTC.

The chain combines TRBV18 with TRBJ2-1; TRBD1 might be the D (6 bases). CDR3 length: 15 amino acids. From germline, CDR1 is KGHSH and CDR2 LQKENI. V lost 8 bases to trimming and J lost 0 bases, with 14 bases between them. This chain's CDR3 is CASQRQESSYNEQFF. CDR3 DNA: TGTGCCAGCCAAAGACAGGAGAGCTCCTACAATGAGCAGTTCTTC.

This rearrangement joins TRBV19 to TRBJ2-5, with D perhaps TRBD1 (7 bases). The length of the CDR3 is 14 residues. V was shortened by 3 bases and J by 4 bases, with 12 bases between the two germline ends. The V gene's germline CDR1 is LNHDA and CDR2 SQIVND (reference sequence). The CDR3: CASSIQGGPETQYF. Here the CDR3 DNA reads TGTGCCAGTAGTATTCAGGGGGGCCCAGAGACCCAGTACTTC.